This T cell receptor beta chain was identified during a study of tissue T cells after allogeneic stem cell transplantation. Data came from immunoSEQ multiplex PCR; TCRdb stores just in-frame clones and leaves some out. The table has about 10,000 clones, under 80% seen once. The CDR3 is 17 amino acids. The junction had 8 bases not matched to a gene; V was cut back by 0 bases and J by 3 bases. Per the germline V gene, CDR1 is SGHRS and CDR2 is YFSETQ. Sequenced material: tissue from the stomach, taken at autopsy. The origin of this receptor is a male donor at least 60 years old with lung cancer. The V gene is TRBV5-1, the J gene TRBJ2-1, with TRBD2 matching 8 bases. The CDR3, as DNA: TGCGCCAGCAGCTTGGGTCCAGGGGCGGGGGGCTACAATGAGCAGTTCTTC. Its protein is CASSLGPGAGGYNEQFF.